This T cell receptor beta chain was sequenced for a study of shared clonotypes between healthy human individuals. This CDR3 region has 17 residues. V dropped 1 base and J dropped 3; count of bases not matched to a gene: 10. The germline CDR1 and CDR2 sequences are SGHAT and FQNNGV. Data came from immunoSEQ multiplex PCR; TCRdb stores just in-frame clones and leaves some out. This table has about 2,200,000 clones, 90% to 95% appearing once. The naive CD8 fraction comprised CD45RO-negative cells positively selected for CCR7 and excluded terminally differentiated effector memory CD45RA+ cells. Caucasian adults living in Nashville, Tennessee, provided all samples.

The sequencing input was naive CD8+ T cells from PBMCs. The clonotype originates from a man younger than 35 in good health. Some clones in this sample may be carry-over from other donors' samples. V gene TRBV11-2 combines with J gene TRBJ1-1; 8 positions agree with TRBD1. The CDR3: CASSLGAGGFGDTEAFF. The CDR3 region has the DNA TGTGCCAGCAGCTTAGGGGCAGGGGGCTTTGGGGACACTGAAGCTTTCTTT.